This T cell receptor (beta chain) derives from a study of T cell repertoires and HLA-DP antigens. The overall study: In vitro CD4+ alloreactivity was against HeLa-presented HLA-DP. Pre-culture CD4+ samples used approximately 1,200 ng DNA versus about 220 ng for CD137+CD4+ sorts.

Study outcomes and limitations: Sorted CD137+ clonality was around 0.41 for both alloantigens, versus about 0.039 pre-culture.

V dropped 6 bases and J dropped 5; count of bases not matched to a gene: 4. This CDR3 is built from 14 residues. Germline V gives CDR1 MDHEN, CDR2 SYDVKM. Each pre-culture CD4+ sample aimed for more than 150,000 T cell genomes at deep resolution. Only in-frame clones appear in the TCRdb table, and some are missing; sequencing was by immunoSEQ multiplex PCR. The sample includes around 100,000 clones, 80% to 95% of them seen just once. In the case of this clone: Its target is not known.

The material sequenced was CD4+ T cells from PBMCs. The chain has TRBV28 and TRBJ2-5; 12 nucleotides align to TRBD2. The receptor comes from a woman under 30 in good health and CMV-seronegative. CDR3: CASRRLAGVETQYF. CDR3 DNA: TGTGCCAGCAGGAGACTAGCGGGGGTGGAGACCCAGTACTTC.